This passage covers 32 T cell receptor beta chains from one sample sequenced in a study of CD8+ T cells in alopecia areata. Extraction of RNA preceded its reverse transcription into cDNA, which served as the sequencing template. The table came from immunoSEQ multiplex PCR; TCRdb's copy has only in-frame clones and leaves some out. The table has about 200,000 clones, around three fifths seen once. Sequences were obtained from CD8+ T cells sorted from blood. The receptors were gathered from a human donor in good health.

The CDR3 region has the DNA TGTGCCAGCAGCGCCGGGGGAACAGATACGCAGTATTTT. Protein product: CASSAGGTDTQYF. V usage is TRBV7-9 and J usage is TRBJ2-3; possibly TRBD2 for D (6 bases). V lost 5 bases and J 3 bases, leaving 9 bases between the germline ends. Germline CDR1 is SEHNR and CDR2 is FQNEAQ (reference sequence). CDR3 size: 13 residues.

This chain links TRBV19 with TRBJ1-2, with 11 positions matching TRBD1. The germline CDR1 and CDR2 sequences are LNHDA and SQIVND (reference sequence). The CDR3 consists of 13 residues. The trim removed 6 bases at V and 5 bases at J, leaving 2 bases unmatched. In DNA form, the CDR3 reads TGTGCCAGTAGGGGACAGGGGGAATATGGCTACACCTTC. It translates to CASRGQGEYGYTF.

This rearrangement joins TRBV4-1 to TRBJ1-1, with D tentatively TRBD1 (5 bases). V was trimmed by 3 bases and J by 7 bases, leaving 21 bases between them. The CDR3 covers 16 residues. Germline V gives CDR1 MGHRA, CDR2 YSYEKL. The CDR3 nucleotides are TGCGCCAGCAGCCATCTTGCGGGACGCAAACCCCTTGAAGCTTTCTTT. It specifies CASSHLAGRKPLEAFF.

The chain links TRBV4-1 to TRBJ2-7, with D uncertain. The V end lost 0 bases, the J end lost 2 bases, and 8 bases lay between the germline ends. The CDR3 length is 14 residues. CDR1 MGHRA and CDR2 YSYEKL come from the germline V gene. The CDR3: CASSQDGVTYEQYF. CDR3 DNA: TGCGCCAGCAGCCAAGACGGCGTGACCTACGAGCAGTACTTC.

CDR3 protein: CASSFSGDNQPQHF. CDR3 sequence (DNA): TGTGCCAGCAGCTTTTCAGGGGACAATCAGCCCCAGCATTTT. The chain recombines TRBV5-6 with TRBJ1-5; a weak D match, TRBD1 (6 bases). There are 14 residues in the CDR3. V dropped 2 bases and J dropped 3 bases, with 9 bases sitting between them. Germline V gene lookup returns CDR1 SGHDT and CDR2 YYEEEE.

V is TRBV4-1 and J is TRBJ2-5, with D unresolved. The V end lost 5 bases, the J end lost 0 bases, and 13 bases lay between the germline ends. The CDR3 loop spans 15 amino acids. Germline values: CDR1 MGHRA, CDR2 YSYEKL. The CDR3 region is CASSSQTTNQETQYF. CDR3 nucleotides: TGCGCCAGCAGCTCCCAAACCACTAACCAAGAGACCCAGTACTTC.

V usage is TRBV5-1 and J usage is TRBJ2-7; no definite D call. V lost 1 base and J lost 3, with 14 bases in between. The germline CDR1 and CDR2 sequences are SGHRS and YFSETQ. CDR3 size: 15 residues. CDR3 amino acids: CASSLTDPFGYEQYF. The CDR3 DNA sequence: TGCGCCAGCAGCTTGACGGATCCGTTCGGCTACGAGCAGTACTTC.

The rearrangement joins TRBV29-1 to TRBJ2-1, with a tentative D call TRBD2 (6 bases). The germline V gene has CDR1 SQVTM and CDR2 ANQGSEA. CDR3 size: 14 residues. V was trimmed by 1 base and J by 6 bases, leaving 13 bases between them. The CDR3 bases are TGCAGCGTTGAAGGCGGGGACCAGACCAATGAGCAGTTCTTC. This sequence encodes CSVEGGDQTNEQFF.

The sample holds a few counts of this clone. DNA of the CDR3: TGTGCCTGGAGTGTAATCGGGGCTGAAGCTTTCTTT. It translates to CAWSVIGAEAFF. The V gene is TRBV30, the J gene TRBJ1-1; D gene uncertain. CDR1 is GTSNPN and CDR2 is SVGIG in the germline V gene (reference sequence). The CDR3 runs to 12 residues. V lost 0 bases and J lost 6, with 8 bases in between.

The chain carries TRBV29-1 and TRBJ2-1; a weak D match, TRBD2 (6 bases). CDR3 length: 17 amino acids. Trimming pared 1 base from V and 7 bases from J, leaving 23 bases between. Germline values: CDR1 SQVTM, CDR2 ANQGSEA. Here the CDR3 reads CSVEADGGKRVKNEQFF. The CDR3 DNA is TGCAGCGTTGAAGCCGACGGGGGTAAAAGGGTCAAGAATGAGCAGTTCTTC.

The J gene is TRBJ2-3, the V gene TRBV25-1, with D perhaps matching TRBD1 or TRBD2 (5 bases each). The CDR3 runs 16 residues. V shed 1 base and J shed 0 bases, with 11 bases lying between them. Germline CDR1 reads MGHDK; CDR2 reads SYGVNS. In DNA form, the CDR3 reads TGTGCCAGCAGTGAATTGGGGACGTCTAGCACAGATACGCAGTATTTT. Translating it yields CASSELGTSSTDTQYF.

This CDR3 is CASSKARDRAKNIQYF. CDR3 nucleotide sequence: TGTGCCAGCAGCAAAGCAAGGGACAGGGCCAAAAACATTCAGTACTTC. The chain uses TRBV21-1 and TRBJ2-4; TRBD1 reflects the table's D call only, with no check against the DNA. TRBV21-1 is listed as a pseudogene. The CDR3 is 16 amino acids.

V and J are TRBV15 and TRBJ2-1; D unresolved. This CDR3 has 13 amino acids. Germline CDR1 and CDR2: LNHNV and YYDKDF (reference sequence). V lost 4 bases and J 9 bases, leaving 13 bases between the germline ends. CDR3 in DNA: TGTGCCACCAGCACCGCGAAACTGGTTGAGCAGTTCTTC. It specifies CATSTAKLVEQFF.

This clone turned up a few times. This chain joins TRBV10-3 and TRBJ2-3; 8 bases are a match to TRBD1. The germline CDR1 and CDR2 sequences are ENHRY and SYGVKD. J lost 1 base, V lost 0 bases, and 3 bases had no gene match. CDR3 length: 16 residues. Here the CDR3 reads CAISESGTGRTDTQYF. The DNA for the CDR3 is TGTGCCATCAGTGAGTCGGGGACAGGTCGCACAGATACGCAGTATTTT.

The rearrangement links TRBV9 to TRBJ2-5; D could derive from TRBD1 or TRBD2 (6 bases each). Trimming pared 3 bases from V and 0 bases from J, leaving 15 bases between. Germline loops: CDR1 SGDLS, CDR2 YYNGEE. The CDR3 has 16 amino acids. The CDR3 is CASSAGGGTNQETQYF. The CDR3 DNA sequence: TGTGCCAGCAGCGCCGGAGGGGGGACGAACCAAGAGACCCAGTACTTC.

The sample holds a few counts of this clone. This rearrangement joins TRBV27 to TRBJ1-3; D ambiguous. CDR1 is MNHEY and CDR2 is SMNVEV in the germline V gene (reference sequence). Trimming stripped 5 bases from V and 2 bases from J, with 10 bases between. The CDR3 totals 14 residues. CDR3 DNA sequence: TGTGCCAGCAGTACCAGTAGCGCTGGAAACACCATATATTTT. Amino acids: CASSTSSAGNTIYF.

The genes are TRBV4-1 and TRBJ1-1; no definite D call. There are 15 residues in the CDR3. V dropped 0 bases and J dropped 1 base, with 9 bases sitting between them. Germline V gives CDR1 MGHRA, CDR2 YSYEKL. The CDR3 DNA sequence: TGCGCCAGCAGCCAAGATCGACAAGCGAACACTGAAGCTTTCTTT. Amino acid sequence: CASSQDRQANTEAFF.

The chain uses TRBV27 and TRBJ2-1; D unclear. Per the germline V gene, CDR1 is MNHEY and CDR2 is SMNVEV (reference sequence). Trimming stripped 3 bases from V and 2 bases from J, with 5 bases between. The CDR3 loop spans 13 amino acids. This CDR3 is CASSFDTYNEQFF. The DNA for the CDR3 is TGTGCCAGCAGTTTTGATACCTACAATGAGCAGTTCTTC.

This CDR3 is CAWSEPGTGVFDEQFF. As DNA, the CDR3 is TGTGCCTGGAGTGAACCCGGGACAGGGGTATTCGATGAGCAGTTCTTC. The chain has TRBV30 and TRBJ2-1, with 10 bases matching TRBD1. The CDR3 length is 16 residues. CDR1 and CDR2 from the germline V gene are GTSNPN and SVGIG (reference sequence). The V and J ends lost 1 base and 8 bases, in that order; junction bases with no gene match: 11.

The gene calls are TRBV19 and TRBJ2-2, with D possibly being TRBD1 (6 bases). The CDR3 consists of 16 residues. Trimming pared 6 bases from V and 5 bases from J, leaving 19 bases between. CDR1 LNHDA and CDR2 SQIVND come from the germline V gene (reference sequence). CDR3 loop: CASRRTGYDGTGELFF. CDR3 sequence (DNA): TGTGCCAGTAGAAGAACAGGGTATGATGGGACCGGGGAGCTGTTTTTT.

J is TRBJ2-7 and V is TRBV27, with TRBD2 as a possible D gene (6 bases). Germline values: CDR1 MNHEY, CDR2 SMNVEV (reference sequence). Between the trimmed V and J ends, which lost 2 bases and 2 bases, there was a span of 7 bases. This CDR3 region has 13 residues. The CDR3 sequence: CASSLAGPYEQYF. DNA of the CDR3: TGTGCCAGCAGTTTAGCGGGGCCCTACGAGCAGTACTTC.

DNA of the CDR3: TGCGCCAGCAGCTTGGGTGGAGGGGAGGACACTGAAGCTTTCTTT. Protein: CASSLGGGEDTEAFF. The V gene is TRBV5-1, the J gene TRBJ1-1, with D possibly matching TRBD1 (5 bases). Germline CDR1 reads SGHRS; CDR2 reads YFSETQ. The CDR3 contains 15 residues. Trimming took off 0 bases at V and 3 bases at J, with 12 bases between the two ends.

This clone occurred a few times. The genes are TRBV12-5 and TRBJ1-5; D is possibly TRBD1 (6 bases). Trimming left V 7 bases short and J 0 bases short, with 13 bases between. CDR3 length: 15 amino acids. Germline loops: CDR1 LGHNT, CDR2 FRNRAP. CDR3 loop: CASALDSYSNQPQHF. In DNA, the CDR3 is TGTGCTAGTGCCCTGGACAGCTATAGCAATCAGCCCCAGCATTTT.

This clone was detected a few times. The gene calls are TRBV7-9 and TRBJ2-5; D tentatively fits TRBD1 or TRBD2 (5 bases each). The germline V gene encodes CDR1 SEHNR and CDR2 FQNEAQ (reference sequence). The V and J ends lost 5 bases and 1 base respectively, with 8 bases between them. This CDR3 is built from 13 residues. In DNA, the CDR3 is TGTGCCAGCAGCCTGGGGGTCCAAGAGACCCAGTACTTC. It codes for CASSLGVQETQYF.

A remark on this clone: The CDR3 ends on some other residue instead of the conserved phenylalanine or tryptophan, so this is likely a read error. It is unclear where the CDR3 begins or ends on the DNA, so no DNA is shown, and the CDR3 is as TCRdb lists it. The gene calls are TRBV4-2 and TRBJ1-2. The V gene's germline CDR1 is LGHNA and CDR2 YNFKEQ. The CDR3 has 8 amino acids, counting both end residues. The CDR3 region is CASSQTMS.

V gene TRBV11-2 combines with J gene TRBJ2-3; D is undetermined. Germline CDR1 is SGHAT and CDR2 is FQNNGV. The CDR3 consists of 12 residues. V was trimmed by 7 bases and J by 6 bases, leaving 11 bases between them. This CDR3 reads CASTPSGDTQYF. CDR3 nucleotides: TGTGCCAGCACCCCCAGTGGGGATACGCAGTATTTT.

This clone showed up just a few times. V usage is TRBV7-9 and J usage is TRBJ1-1, with a tentative D call TRBD1 (5 bases). The germline gives CDR1 SEHNR, CDR2 FQNEAQ (reference sequence). This CDR3 contains 13 residues. The V end lost 8 bases, the J end lost 1 base, and 11 bases lay between the germline ends. CDR3 sequence: CASAGQGNTEAFF. In DNA form, the CDR3 reads TGTGCCAGCGCGGGGCAGGGGAACACTGAAGCTTTCTTT.

The V gene is TRBV11-2, the J gene TRBJ1-5; possibly TRBD1 for D (6 bases). V was trimmed by 5 bases and J by 2 bases, leaving 13 bases between them. The CDR3 has 15 residues. Germline CDR1 is SGHAT and CDR2 is FQNNGV. The CDR3 DNA follows: TGTGCCAGCAGCATTCAGGACAGCCGCAATCAGCCCCAGCATTTT. Protein: CASSIQDSRNQPQHF.

This clone was detected a few times. The chain joins TRBV6-6 to TRBJ1-1, with D uncertain. The CDR3 contains 12 residues. The V and J ends lost 8 bases and 1 base respectively, with 8 bases between them. The germline gives CDR1 MNHNY, CDR2 SVGAGI (reference sequence). This CDR3 is CASRGSNTEAFF. In DNA, the CDR3 is TGTGCCAGCCGGGGTTCGAACACTGAAGCTTTCTTT.

V is TRBV29-1 and J is TRBJ1-1; 8 bases fit TRBD1. The CDR3 is made up of 13 amino acids. The V segment lost 6 bases and the J segment 4 bases; nucleotides outside the gene matches: 7. Per the germline V gene, CDR1 is SQVTM and CDR2 is ANQGSEA. This CDR3 reads CSVENTGGTEAFF. DNA of the CDR3: TGCAGCGTGGAAAATACAGGGGGCACTGAAGCTTTCTTT. The whole variable domain, remainder taken from reference TRBV29-1 and TRBJ1-1, is SAVISQKPSRDICQRGTSLTIQCQVDSQVTMMFWYRQQPGQSLTLIATANQGSEATYESGFVIDKFPISRPNLTFSTLTVSNMSPEDSSIYLCSVENTGGTEAFFGQGTRLTVV.

The chain uses TRBV4-1 and TRBJ2-5; D is perhaps TRBD1 or TRBD2 (6 bases each). The germline gives CDR1 MGHRA, CDR2 YSYEKL. V was pared by 10 bases and J by 4 bases, with 19 bases between. This CDR3 has 14 residues. The CDR3 loop reads CATSPTGAGETQYF. CDR3 bases: TGCGCCACCTCCCCTACGGGGGCGGGAGAGACCCAGTACTTC.

This clone was picked up a small number of times. The chain carries TRBV4-2 and TRBJ2-7, with D tentatively TRBD1 or TRBD2 (6 bases each). The ends were cut back, 0 bases at V and 0 bases at J, with 9 bases in the middle. The CDR3 consists of 15 residues. CDR1 and CDR2 from the germline V gene are LGHNA and YNFKEQ. In DNA form, the CDR3 reads TGTGCCAGCAGCCAAGAAGGGGGGTCCTCCTACGAGCAGTACTTC. It codes for CASSQEGGSSYEQYF.